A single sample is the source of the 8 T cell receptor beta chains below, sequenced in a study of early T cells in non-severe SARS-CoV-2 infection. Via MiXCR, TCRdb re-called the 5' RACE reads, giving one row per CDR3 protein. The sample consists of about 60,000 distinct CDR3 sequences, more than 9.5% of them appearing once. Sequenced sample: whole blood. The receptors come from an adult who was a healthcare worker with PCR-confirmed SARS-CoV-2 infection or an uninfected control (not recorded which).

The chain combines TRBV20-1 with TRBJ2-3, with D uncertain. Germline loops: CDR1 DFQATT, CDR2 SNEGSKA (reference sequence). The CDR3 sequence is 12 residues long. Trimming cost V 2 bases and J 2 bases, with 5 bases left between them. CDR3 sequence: CSARSTTDTQYF. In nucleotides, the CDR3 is TGCAGTGCTAGAAGTACCACAGATACGCAGTATTTT.

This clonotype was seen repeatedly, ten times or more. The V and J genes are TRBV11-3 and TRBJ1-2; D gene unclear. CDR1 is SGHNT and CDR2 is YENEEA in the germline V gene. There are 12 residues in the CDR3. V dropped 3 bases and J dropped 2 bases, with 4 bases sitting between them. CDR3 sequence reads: CASSFGNYGYTF. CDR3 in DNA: TGTGCCAGCAGCTTCGGGAACTATGGCTACACCTTC.

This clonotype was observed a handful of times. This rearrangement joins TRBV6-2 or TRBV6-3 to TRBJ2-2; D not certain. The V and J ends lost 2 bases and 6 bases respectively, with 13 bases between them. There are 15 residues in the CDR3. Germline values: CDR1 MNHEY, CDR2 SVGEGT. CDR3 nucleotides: TGTGCCAGCAGTTACCAAACCTTGGCGGCCGGGGAGCTGTTTTTT. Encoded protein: CASSYQTLAAGELFF.

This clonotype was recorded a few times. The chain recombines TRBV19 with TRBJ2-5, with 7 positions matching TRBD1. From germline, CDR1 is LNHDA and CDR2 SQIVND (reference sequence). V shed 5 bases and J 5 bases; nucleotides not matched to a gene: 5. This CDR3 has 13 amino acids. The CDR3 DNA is TGTGCCAGTAGTCCCGACAGGGTCGAGACCCAGTACTTC. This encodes CASSPDRVETQYF.

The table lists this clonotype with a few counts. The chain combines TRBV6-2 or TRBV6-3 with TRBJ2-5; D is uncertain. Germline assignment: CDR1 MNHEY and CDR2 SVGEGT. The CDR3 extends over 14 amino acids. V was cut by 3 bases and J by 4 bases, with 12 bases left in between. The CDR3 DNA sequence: TGTGCCAGCAGTTATCGACCTCGCGGAGAGACCCAGTACTTC. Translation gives CASSYRPRGETQYF.

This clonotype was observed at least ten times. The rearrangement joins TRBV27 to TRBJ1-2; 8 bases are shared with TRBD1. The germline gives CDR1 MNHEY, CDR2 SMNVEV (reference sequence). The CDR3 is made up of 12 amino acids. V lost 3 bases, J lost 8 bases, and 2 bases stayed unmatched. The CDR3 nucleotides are TGTGCCAGCAGTTTCAGGGGGCGAGGCTACACCTTC. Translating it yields CASSFRGRGYTF.

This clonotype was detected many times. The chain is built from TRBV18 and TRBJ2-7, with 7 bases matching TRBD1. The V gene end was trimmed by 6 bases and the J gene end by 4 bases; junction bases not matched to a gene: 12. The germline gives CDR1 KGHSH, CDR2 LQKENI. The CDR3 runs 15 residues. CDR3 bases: TGTGCCAGCTCCCCGGATTCCGGGACAGCGTACGAGCAGTACTTC. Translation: CASSPDSGTAYEQYF.

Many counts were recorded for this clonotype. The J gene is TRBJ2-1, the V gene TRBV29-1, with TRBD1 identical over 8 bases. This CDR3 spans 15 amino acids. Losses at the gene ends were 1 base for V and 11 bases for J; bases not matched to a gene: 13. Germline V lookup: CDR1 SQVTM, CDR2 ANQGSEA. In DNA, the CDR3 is TGCAGCGTTGAAGTCGGCGGACAGGGCCGCGGGAAGCAGTTCTTC. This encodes CSVEVGGQGRGKQFF.